This T cell receptor beta chain was identified during a study of cytomegalovirus exposure and HLA in healthy donors. Study-wide findings and caveats: Rare TCR sequences predominated, though certain public TCRs were found in many donors. Under in vitro conditions, a few CMV-associated chains were confirmed as specific for CMV antigens.

Produced via immunoSEQ multiplex PCR; TCRdb's table is partial and in-frame only. This sample has 350,000 or so clones, with 86% found just once. As to this clone: Its specificity is not known.

Trimming cost V 7 bases and J 2 bases, with 20 bases left between them. The CDR3 is 16 residues long. Germline V gene lookup returns CDR1 SGHRS and CDR2 YFSETQ. The source is a woman aged 18 to 35 in good health and CMV-seronegative. The chain is built from TRBV5-1 and TRBJ2-3, with a tentative D call TRBD2 (6 bases). The sample comprised PBMCs. CDR3 loop: CASQTRGGGPTDTQYF. The CDR3 DNA reads TGCGCCAGCCAAACGCGGGGCGGCGGTCCCACAGATACGCAGTATTTT.